The clone carrying this TCR beta chain came up once. Its antigen is as yet unknown. These data are taken from a study of cytomegalovirus exposure and HLA in healthy donors. Study overall: The study placed about 86% of its approximately 430 genotyped donors in the Caucasian-associated ancestry cluster.

In the PCR, 60 Vbeta and 13 Jbeta primers were used. The data were produced by immunoSEQ multiplex PCR, yet TCRdb's version contains in-frame clones alone and is incomplete. The sample gives more than 100,000 clones, 73% of which show up once; around 4% is in the top ten. CDR3 length equals 14 residues. The germline CDR1 and CDR2 sequences are SGHTA and FQGNSA. V shed 5 bases and J shed 5 bases, with 13 bases lying between them. Overall study results and limits: Researchers counted some 150 TCR beta chains as cytomegalovirus-associated. There were reportedly fewer N-insertions in an Asian-associated ancestry cluster than the approximately 630-donor mean, in a later analysis.

The chain links TRBV7-2 to TRBJ2-4; D might be TRBD2 (7 bases). What was sequenced was PBMCs. This receptor was taken from a woman aged 40 to 50 in good health and CMV-seronegative. This CDR3 is CASSPGGRQNIQYF. In DNA form, the CDR3 reads TGTGCCAGCAGCCCCGGGGGGCGCCAAAACATTCAGTACTTC.